The present T cell receptor beta chain was sequenced within a study of CD8+CD57+ T cells in acquired aplastic anemia. Study summary: Sorted CD4+ and CD8+ cells yielded around 3.2 ug of DNA on average. General study points: The study identified about 30 CD8+ CDR3 sequences shared by patients and controls.

Genomic DNA served as template for TCR beta VDJ and CDR3 profiling. TCRdb fed the reads into MiXCR, producing one record per CDR3 protein. The table shows roughly 130,000 distinct CDR3 sequences, with roughly 50% occurring only once. This clonotype was detected ten times or more. Its target is not known. The CDR3 is 16 residues long. Trimming pared 6 bases from V and 0 bases from J, leaving 14 bases between. CDR1 and CDR2 from the germline V gene are SGHDN and FVKESK. Sequenced sample: sorted CD4+, CD8+, or CD8+CD57+ T cells (not recorded which) from PBMCs. This clonotype originated in a human donor in good health, serving as a control. The V gene is TRBV14, the J gene TRBJ2-2; D assignment may be TRBD1 or TRBD2 (5 bases each). CDR3 sequence (DNA): TGTGCCAGCAGTCCCAGGGAGTTCGCGAACACCGGGGAGCTGTTTTTT. Its protein product is CASSPREFANTGELFF.